A selection of T cell receptor beta chains follows, all from one sample in a study of T cell responses to AZD1222 COVID-19 vaccine. Libraries were prepared by immunoSEQ multiplex PCR; TCRdb keeps only in-frame clonotypes and omits some of them. The sample has roughly 99,000 clones, around 91% seen once; the top ten hold approximately 22%. Sequencing used peripheral blood, obtained on day 0 of AZD1222 vaccination. All receptors come from an adult in good health. The CDR3 runs from the conserved cysteine through the conserved F or W. Each record gives: V gene, D gene, J gene, CDR3 protein, CDR3 DNA. D genes are given only for firm matches.

TRBV30	-	TRBJ1-6	CAWRGRDSPLHF	TGTGCCTGGAGAGGTAGGGATTCACCCCTCCACTTT
TRBV10-1	TRBD2	TRBJ2-1	CASSDGGGASEQFF	TGCGCCAGCAGTGATGGCGGGGGGGCCTCTGAGCAGTTCTTC
TRBV12-3/TRBV12-4	-	TRBJ2-3	CASSFVGPNTQYF	TGTGCCAGCAGTTTTGTGGGCCCAAATACGCAGTATTTT
TRBV5-6	TRBD1	TRBJ2-3	CASSLLTTGVTDTQYF	TGTGCCAGCAGCCTACTTACGACAGGGGTGACAGATACGCAGTATTTT
TRBV19	-	TRBJ1-3	CASSKTAVDFSGNTIYF	TGTGCCAGTAGCAAAACCGCCGTAGATTTCTCTGGAAACACCATATATTTT
TRBV5-1	TRBD1	TRBJ1-2	CASSSGQGYGYTF	TGCGCCAGCAGCTCCGGACAGGGGTACGGCTACACCTTC
TRBV6-1	-	TRBJ1-2	CASSEGLRGAGYGYTF	TGTGCCAGCAGTGAAGGTTTACGGGGGGCGGGCTATGGCTACACCTTC
TRBV19	TRBD1	TRBJ1-6	CASKPGGLGSPLHF	TGTGCCAGTAAACCAGGGGGGTTGGGTTCACCCCTCCACTTT
TRBV19	TRBD1	TRBJ1-5	CASINGDRADQPQHF	TGTGCCAGTATAAACGGTGACAGGGCGGATCAGCCCCAGCATTTT
TRBV6-5	-	TRBJ2-7	CASSPALISSYEQYF	TGTGCCAGCAGCCCCGCATTGATAAGCTCCTACGAGCAGTACTTC
TRBV15	-	TRBJ2-1	CATSDRRGSYNEQFF	TGTGCCACCAGCGACAGGAGAGGCTCCTACAATGAGCAGTTCTTC
TRBV6-2/TRBV6-3	-	TRBJ1-5	CASSQGGDDNQPQHF	TGTGCCAGCAGCCAAGGGGGGGACGACAATCAGCCCCAGCATTTT
TRBV12-5	-	TRBJ1-5	CASGFNGETNPNQPQHF	TGTGCTAGTGGTTTCAATGGTGAAACAAACCCTAATCAGCCCCAGCATTTT
TRBV11-3	-	TRBJ1-2	CASSLEKALNYGYTF	TGTGCCAGCAGCTTAGAGAAAGCCTTGAACTATGGCTACACCTTC
TRBV20-1	-	TRBJ1-5	CSASTGIQPQHF	TGCAGTGCTAGTACGGGGATTCAGCCCCAGCATTTT
TRBV19	-	TRBJ1-5	CASSIALGDSNQPQHF	TGTGCCAGTAGTATAGCTTTGGGGGATAGCAATCAGCCCCAGCATTTT
TRBV29-1	-	TRBJ1-2	CSVEDEGGYGYTF	TGCAGCGTTGAAGATGAGGGGGGCTATGGCTACACCTTC